Below, one T cell receptor (beta chain) is given with its context. The CDR3 is 14 amino acids. Germline assignment: CDR1 SGHNT and CDR2 YENEEA. The V and J ends lost 5 bases and 5 bases, in that order; junction bases with no gene match: 6. Patients all relapsed after autologous stem cell transplantation, and there was variation in brentuximab vedotin exposure. These data originate in a study of PD-1 blockade in classical Hodgkin lymphoma. Study details: Nivolumab dosed at 3 mg/kg went to patients intravenously every 2 weeks.

Here immunoSEQ multiplex PCR was the method, and the copy in TCRdb shows in-frame clones only, minus some. This table has about 53,000 clones, approximately 84% appearing once. The rearrangement uses TRBV11-3 and TRBJ1-2; 9 bases map to TRBD1. Sequenced material: peripheral blood mononuclear cells (PBMCs), taken at baseline. The clonotype originates from a human donor with classical Hodgkin lymphoma. The CDR3 reads CASSRTGEGYGYTF. CDR3 coding DNA: TGTGCCAGCAGCCGGACAGGGGAGGGATATGGCTACACCTTC.